A selection of T cell receptor beta chains follows, all from one sample in a study of CD8+CD57+ T cells in acquired aplastic anemia. Each CDR3 protein gets one entry after TCRdb re-called the reads with MiXCR. The sample lists approximately 190,000 distinct CDR3 sequences, 64% seen once, with about 45% in the top ten. Sequences were obtained from sorted CD4+, CD8+, or CD8+CD57+ T cells (not recorded which) from PBMCs. These receptors were collected from a human donor with severe aplastic anemia or a healthy control (not recorded which). Both conserved end residues are part of each CDR3. Each record gives: D gene, V gene, clone size, J gene, CDR3 protein, CDR3 DNA. The D gene is left open where the match is weak. Some rows have no size entry. The others give once, few or many, or a class for an expanded clone.

d_call: TRBD1
v_call: TRBV24-1
clone_size: -
j_call: TRBJ2-7
cdr3_aa: CATSLTGLHEQYF
cdr3_nt: TGTGCCACCTCCCTGACAGGGCTGCACGAGCAGTACTTC

d_call: -
v_call: TRBV2
clone_size: -
j_call: TRBJ2-3
cdr3_aa: CASKGRDTQYF
cdr3_nt: TGTGCCAGCAAAGGGAGGGATACGCAGTATTTT

d_call: -
v_call: TRBV7-9
clone_size: -
j_call: TRBJ1-4
cdr3_aa: CASSEWDNHRRGNEKLFF
cdr3_nt: TGTGCCAGCAGCGAATGGGACAATCACCGCCGGGGGAACGAAAAACTGTTTTTT

d_call: -
v_call: TRBV20-1
clone_size: few
j_call: TRBJ2-7
cdr3_aa: CSARGQYSYEQYF
cdr3_nt: TGCAGTGCTAGGGGGCAGTACTCCTACGAGCAGTACTTC

d_call: TRBD1
v_call: TRBV19
clone_size: -
j_call: TRBJ1-1
cdr3_aa: CASSILTGGAGTEAFF
cdr3_nt: TGTGCCAGTAGTATCCTGACAGGGGGCGCGGGCACTGAAGCTTTCTTT

d_call: -
v_call: TRBV10-3
clone_size: -
j_call: TRBJ2-6
cdr3_aa: CATGSSSGANVLTF
cdr3_nt: TGTGCCACCGGGTCTAGCTCTGGGGCCAACGTCCTGACTTTC

d_call: -
v_call: TRBV7-2
clone_size: -
j_call: TRBJ2-7
cdr3_aa: CASSLSTSYEQYF
cdr3_nt: TGTGCCAGCAGCTTATCTACTTCCTACGAGCAGTACTTC

d_call: TRBD2
v_call: TRBV7-8
clone_size: many
j_call: TRBJ2-7
cdr3_aa: CASSLGTAGVYEQYF
cdr3_nt: TGTGCCAGCAGCTTAGGAACGGCGGGGGTGTACGAGCAGTACTTC

d_call: TRBD2
v_call: TRBV6-4
clone_size: -
j_call: TRBJ2-2
cdr3_aa: CASSDSTSGGELFF
cdr3_nt: TGTGCCAGCAGTGACTCGACTAGCGGGGGGGAGCTGTTTTTT

d_call: -
v_call: TRBV7-2
clone_size: -
j_call: TRBJ2-5
cdr3_aa: CASSAGTDVETQYF
cdr3_nt: TGTGCCAGCAGCGCCGGGACCGACGTGGAGACCCAGTACTTC

d_call: -
v_call: TRBV15
clone_size: -
j_call: TRBJ1-4
cdr3_aa: CATSRDGQRNEKLFF
cdr3_nt: TGTGCCACCAGCAGAGATGGACAGCGGAATGAAAAACTGTTTTTT

d_call: -
v_call: TRBV20-1
clone_size: -
j_call: TRBJ1-2
cdr3_aa: CSASFVRGGYTF
cdr3_nt: TGCAGTGCTAGTTTTGTCCGCGGAGGCTACACCTTC

d_call: -
v_call: TRBV2
clone_size: -
j_call: TRBJ1-1
cdr3_aa: CASSVGLNSGNTEAFF
cdr3_nt: TGTGCCAGCAGTGTGGGACTTAACTCTGGAAACACTGAAGCTTTCTTT

d_call: -
v_call: TRBV7-9
clone_size: many
j_call: TRBJ2-1
cdr3_aa: CASTRSEVNEQFF
cdr3_nt: TGTGCCAGCACCCGATCGGAAGTAAATGAGCAGTTCTTC

d_call: -
v_call: TRBV19
clone_size: -
j_call: TRBJ1-1
cdr3_aa: CASSIGIVTAATEAFF
cdr3_nt: TGTGCCAGTAGTATAGGAATAGTGACGGCAGCCACTGAAGCTTTCTTT

d_call: -
v_call: TRBV5-8
clone_size: once
j_call: TRBJ1-1
cdr3_aa: CASSSWASTEAFF
cdr3_nt: TGTGCCAGCAGCTCTTGGGCCAGCACTGAGGCTTTCTTT

d_call: -
v_call: TRBV20-1
clone_size: -
j_call: TRBJ1-2
cdr3_aa: CSASQLPYGYTF
cdr3_nt: TGCAGTGCGTCCCAGCTACCCTATGGCTACACCTTC

d_call: -
v_call: TRBV15
clone_size: medium-sized
j_call: TRBJ2-7
cdr3_aa: CATSTPHRSSDEQYF
cdr3_nt: TGTGCCACCAGCACACCCCACAGGTCTTCTGACGAGCAGTACTTC

d_call: TRBD1
v_call: TRBV2
clone_size: -
j_call: TRBJ2-7
cdr3_aa: CASRHKTGSSYEQYF
cdr3_nt: TGTGCCAGCAGACACAAGACAGGGTCCTCCTACGAGCAGTACTTC

d_call: TRBD2
v_call: TRBV25-1
clone_size: -
j_call: TRBJ2-7
cdr3_aa: CASSDGREGTYEQYF
cdr3_nt: TGTGCCAGCAGTGATGGGAGGGAGGGGACCTACGAGCAGTACTTC

d_call: -
v_call: TRBV4-2
clone_size: -
j_call: TRBJ2-7
cdr3_aa: CASSQGTDYEQYF
cdr3_nt: TGTGCCAGCAGCCAAGGGACAGACTACGAGCAGTACTTC

d_call: -
v_call: TRBV7-9
clone_size: -
j_call: TRBJ2-5
cdr3_aa: CASSATVVKETQYF
cdr3_nt: TGTGCCAGCAGCGCCACCGTGGTGAAAGAGACCCAGTACTTC